The sequence of this T cell receptor beta chain was determined in a study of cytomegalovirus exposure and HLA in healthy donors. Overall study: Approximately 180 million T cells yielded 120 million or so unique TCR beta sequences, as an earlier analysis found. Study-wide points: An analysis was carried out later, and it reportedly showed fewer N-insertions in an Asian-associated ancestry cluster than the approximately 710-donor mean. An assumption of roughly uniform sequencing depth across donors underlay the presence/absence analyses.

The PCR had 60 Vbeta and 13 Jbeta primers. Here immunoSEQ multiplex PCR was the method, and the copy in TCRdb shows in-frame clones only, minus some. Of 95,000 to 150,000 clones in the sample, about four fifths were seen once. Trimming pared 5 bases from V and 2 bases from J, leaving 14 bases between. The CDR3 runs 15 residues. Germline assignment: CDR1 PRHDT and CDR2 FYEKMQ (reference sequence). Regarding this clone: The target antigen is unknown.

The receptor comes from a man aged 18-30 years in good health and CMV-seronegative. Sequenced sample: PBMCs. The chain links TRBV13 to TRBJ2-3, with TRBD1 as a possible D gene (6 bases). CDR3: CASSIGQIFTDTQYF. The CDR3 DNA reads TGTGCCAGCAGCATCGGACAGATCTTCACAGATACGCAGTATTTT. Drawing the rest from reference TRBV13 and TRBJ2-3, the complete variable domain is AAGVIQSPRHLIKEKRETATLKCYPIPRHDTVYWYQQGPGQDPQFLISFYEKMQSDKGSIPDRFSAQQFSDYHSELNMSSLELGDSALYFCASSIGQIFTDTQYFGPGTRLTVL.